This T cell receptor (beta chain) comes out of a study of CD8 T cells in ankylosing spondylitis. The junction had 2 bases not matched to a gene; V was cut back by 4 bases and J by 6 bases. Germline assignment: CDR1 SGDLS and CDR2 YYNGEE. The CDR3 extends over 15 amino acids. Quantitative barcoded 5'-RACE was used to prepare TCR beta libraries. TCRdb passed the 5' RACE reads through MiXCR, listing each CDR3 protein once. This table has about 39,000 distinct CDR3 sequences, approximately 3% appearing once. There are a few counts of this clonotype. Material for sequencing was blood, either unsorted or a sorted T cell fraction (not recorded which). The chain links TRBV9 to TRBJ2-4, with TRBD2 matching over 15 bases. The origin of this receptor is a male donor with ankylosing spondylitis or in good health (not recorded which). DNA of the CDR3: TGTGCCAGCAGCCCGGGACTAGCGGGGGGAAACATTCAGTACTTC. It codes for CASSPGLAGGNIQYF.